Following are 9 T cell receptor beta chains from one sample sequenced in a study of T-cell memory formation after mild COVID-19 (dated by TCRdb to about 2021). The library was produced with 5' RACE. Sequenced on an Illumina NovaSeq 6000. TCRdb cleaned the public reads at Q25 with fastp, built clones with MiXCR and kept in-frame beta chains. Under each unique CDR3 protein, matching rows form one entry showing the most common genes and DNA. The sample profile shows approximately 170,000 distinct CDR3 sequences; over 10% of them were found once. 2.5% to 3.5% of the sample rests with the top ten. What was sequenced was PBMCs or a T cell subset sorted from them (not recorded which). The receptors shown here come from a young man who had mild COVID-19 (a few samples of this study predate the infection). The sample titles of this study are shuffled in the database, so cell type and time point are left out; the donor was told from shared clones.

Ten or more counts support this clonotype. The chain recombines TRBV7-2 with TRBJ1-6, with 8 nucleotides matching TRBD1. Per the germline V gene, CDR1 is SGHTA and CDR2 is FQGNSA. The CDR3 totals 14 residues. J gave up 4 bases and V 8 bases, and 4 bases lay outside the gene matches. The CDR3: CASGQGSYNSPLHF. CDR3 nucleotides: TGTGCCAGCGGACAGGGTAGTTATAATTCACCCCTCCACTTT.

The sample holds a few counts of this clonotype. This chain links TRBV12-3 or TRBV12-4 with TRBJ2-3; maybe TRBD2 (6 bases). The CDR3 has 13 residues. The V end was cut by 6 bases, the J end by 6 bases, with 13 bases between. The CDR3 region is CASRGDWADTQYF. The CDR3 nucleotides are TGTGCCAGCAGGGGGGACTGGGCGGATACGCAGTATTTT.

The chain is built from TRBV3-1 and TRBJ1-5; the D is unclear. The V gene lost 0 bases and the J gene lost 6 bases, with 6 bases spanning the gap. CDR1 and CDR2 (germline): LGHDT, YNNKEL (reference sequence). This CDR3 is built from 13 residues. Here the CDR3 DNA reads TGTGCCAGCAGCCAAGATCCCGCTCAGCCCCAGCATTTT. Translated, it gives CASSQDPAQPQHF.

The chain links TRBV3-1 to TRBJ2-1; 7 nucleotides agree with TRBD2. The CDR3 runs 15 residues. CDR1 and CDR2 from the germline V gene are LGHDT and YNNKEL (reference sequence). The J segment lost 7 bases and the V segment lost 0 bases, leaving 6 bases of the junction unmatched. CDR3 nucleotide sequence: TGTGCCAGCAGCCAAGATACAATGGGGGGGAATGAGCAGTTCTTC. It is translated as CASSQDTMGGNEQFF.

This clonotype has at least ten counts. The CDR3 DNA sequence: TGCGCCAGCAGCTTGGGTGGGGGGCAGAATGAGCAGTTCTTC. Translated: CASSLGGGQNEQFF. The genes are TRBV5-1 and TRBJ2-1, with D perhaps TRBD1 or TRBD2 (6 bases each). Germline V gives CDR1 SGHRS, CDR2 YFSETQ. The CDR3 is 14 residues long. V gave up 0 bases and J gave up 7 bases, with 11 bases separating them. Complete variable domain (other parts from reference TRBV5-1 and TRBJ2-1): KAGVTQTPRYLIKTRGQQVTLSCSPISGHRSVSWYQQTPGQGLQFLFEYFSETQRNKGNFPGRFSGRQFSNSRSEMNVSTLELGDSALYLCASSLGGGQNEQFFGPGTRLTVL.

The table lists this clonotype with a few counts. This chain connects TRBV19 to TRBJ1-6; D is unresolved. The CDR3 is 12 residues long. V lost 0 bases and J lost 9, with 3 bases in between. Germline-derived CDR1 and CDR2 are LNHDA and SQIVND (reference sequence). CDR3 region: CASSIEGSPLHF. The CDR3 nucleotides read TGTGCCAGTAGTATAGAAGGTTCACCCCTCCACTTT.

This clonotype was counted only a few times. The CDR3 loop is CASSQVSSGGATQYF. As DNA, the CDR3 is TGCGCCAGCAGCCAAGTGTCTAGCGGGGGTGCTACGCAGTATTTT. V usage is TRBV4-3 and J usage is TRBJ2-3; 10 bases map to TRBD2. The CDR3 is 15 amino acids. The junction had 6 bases not matched to a gene; V was cut back by 1 base and J by 8 bases. Germline V gene lookup returns CDR1 LGHNA and CDR2 YSLEER.

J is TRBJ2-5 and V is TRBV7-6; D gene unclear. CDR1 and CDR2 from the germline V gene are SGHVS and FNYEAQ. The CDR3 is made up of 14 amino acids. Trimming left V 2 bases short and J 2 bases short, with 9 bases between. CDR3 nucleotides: TGTGCCAGCAGCTTAATGGCAACACAAGAGACCCAGTACTTC. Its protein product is CASSLMATQETQYF. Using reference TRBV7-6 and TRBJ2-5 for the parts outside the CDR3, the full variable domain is GAGVSQSPRYKVTKRGQDVALRCDPISGHVSLYWYRQALGQGPEFLTYFNYEAQQDKSGLPNDRFSAERPEGSISTLTIQRTEQRDSAMYRCASSLMATQETQYFGPGTRLLVL.

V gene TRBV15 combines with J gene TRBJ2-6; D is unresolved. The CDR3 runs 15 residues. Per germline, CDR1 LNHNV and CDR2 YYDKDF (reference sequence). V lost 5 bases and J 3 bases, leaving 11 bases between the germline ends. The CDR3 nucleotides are TGTGCCACCAGCTCCTTAGGTATTGGGGCCAACGTCCTGACTTTC. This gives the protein CATSSLGIGANVLTF.